Following are 21 T cell receptor beta chains from one sample sequenced in a study of cytomegalovirus exposure and HLA in healthy donors. The PCR contained 60 Vbeta and 13 Jbeta primers. Libraries were prepared by immunoSEQ multiplex PCR; TCRdb keeps only in-frame clonotypes and omits some of them. The sample includes about 140,000 clones, 79% seen only once; the top ten take around 1%. The sequenced material came from PBMCs. These receptors came from a man between 18 and 35 years old in good health and CMV-seronegative.

The chain links TRBV19 to TRBJ1-6; D is possibly TRBD1 (6 bases). CDR1 and CDR2 (germline): LNHDA, SQIVND (reference sequence). The length of the CDR3 is 14 residues. Trimming took off 6 bases at V and 8 bases at J, with 14 bases between the two ends. This chain's CDR3 is CASSLIRQDSPLHF. CDR3 sequence (DNA): TGTGCCAGTAGCCTAATAAGACAGGATTCACCCCTCCACTTT.

The sample holds one count of this clone. The genes are TRBV9 and TRBJ1-1; D is ambiguous. The germline V and J ends were trimmed by 0 bases and 7 bases, with 13 bases remaining between them. Germline V lookup: CDR1 SGDLS, CDR2 YYNGEE. The length of the CDR3 is 14 residues. CDR3: CASSVGGSRDEAFF. The CDR3 region has the DNA TGTGCCAGCAGCGTAGGAGGCTCGAGGGATGAAGCTTTCTTT. The complete variable domain, with remaining parts taken from reference TRBV9 and TRBJ1-1, reads DSGVTQTPKHLITATGQRVTLRCSPRSGDLSVYWYQQSLDQGLQFLIQYYNGEERAKGNILERFSAQQFPDLHSELNLSSLELGDSALYFCASSVGGSRDEAFFGQGTRLTVV.

The chain has TRBV7-9 and TRBJ2-5; D may be TRBD1 (5 bases). Germline CDR1 and CDR2: SEHNR and FQNEAQ (reference sequence). V gave up 5 bases and J gave up 3 bases, with 10 bases separating them. This CDR3 is 13 amino acids long. This chain's CDR3 is CASSTQEEETQYF. The DNA of the CDR3 is TGTGCCAGCAGCACACAGGAAGAAGAGACCCAGTACTTC.

This rearrangement joins TRBV18 to TRBJ1-2; perhaps TRBD1 as D (6 bases). The V gene's germline CDR1 is KGHSH and CDR2 LQKENI. V was shortened by 3 bases and J by 5 bases, with 7 bases between the two germline ends. CDR3 length: 12 amino acids. The CDR3 DNA reads as TGTGCCAGCTCACCGGACAGTTATGGCTACACCTTC. This sequence encodes CASSPDSYGYTF. The variable domain in full, with the rest retrieved from reference TRBV18 and TRBJ1-2, is NAGVMQNPRHLVRRRGQEARLRCSPMKGHSHVYWYRQLPEEGLKFMVYLQKENIIDESGMPKERFSAEFPKEGPSILRIQQVVRGDSAAYFCASSPDSYGYTFGSGTRLTVV.

The chain is built from TRBV6-1 and TRBJ2-5; possibly TRBD1 for D (6 bases). Germline V gives CDR1 MNHNS, CDR2 SASEGT. The CDR3 has 15 residues. V was shortened by 3 bases and J by 5 bases, with 16 bases between the two germline ends. CDR3 DNA: TGTGCCAGCAGTGACAAAGGGGGTCGTGCGGAGACCCAGTACTTC. Translation gives CASSDKGGRAETQYF.

The chain carries TRBV2 and TRBJ2-5; D gene ambiguous. This CDR3 has 15 residues. Germline CDR1 reads SNHLY; CDR2 reads FYNNEI. Trimming took 6 bases from V and 0 from J, leaving 14 bases between them. This chain's CDR3 is CASRPNTRDQETQYF. The CDR3 DNA reads TGTGCCAGCAGACCCAACACCCGGGACCAAGAGACCCAGTACTTC.

This clone was picked up one time. The chain combines TRBV7-9 with TRBJ2-1, with 11 bases that match TRBD1. CDR1 is SEHNR, CDR2 FQNEAQ, per germline (reference sequence). There are 14 residues in the CDR3. Trimming removed 3 bases from V and 5 bases from J; junction bases left unmatched: 0. CDR3 sequence: CASSLGQGDNEQFF. The CDR3 nucleotides read TGTGCCAGCAGCTTGGGACAGGGGGACAATGAGCAGTTCTTC.

This rearrangement joins TRBV5-1 to TRBJ2-3; TRBD2 agrees at 10 bases. The germline CDR1 and CDR2 sequences are SGHRS and YFSETQ. CDR3 length: 15 residues. Germline trimming cut 2 bases from V and 1 base from J; bases unmatched to any gene: 1. For the CDR3, the DNA is TGCGCCAGCAGCTTCGGACTAGCGGGCACAGATACGCAGTATTTT. Its protein product is CASSFGLAGTDTQYF.

This chain joins TRBV5-6 and TRBJ1-1; possible D gene TRBD1, 5 bases. The CDR3 is 17 amino acids. CDR1 and CDR2 (germline): SGHDT, YYEEEE. V was cut by 5 bases and J by 1 base, with 21 bases left in between. The CDR3 loop reads CASRNPGGEGANTEAFF. In nucleotides, the CDR3 is TGTGCCAGCAGAAACCCCGGAGGGGAGGGTGCGAACACTGAAGCTTTCTTT. Variable domain in full (rest from reference TRBV5-6 and TRBJ1-1): DAGVTQSPTHLIKTRGQQVTLRCSPKSGHDTVSWYQQALGQGPQFIFQYYEEEERQRGNFPDRFSGHQFPNYSSELNVNALLLGDSALYLCASRNPGGEGANTEAFFGQGTRLTVV.

This clone was observed a single time. The chain recombines TRBV5-1 with TRBJ1-2; 8 bases match TRBD1. This CDR3 contains 14 residues. Unmatched junction bases numbered 0, after V lost 0 bases and J lost 2 bases. The V gene's germline CDR1 is SGHRS and CDR2 YFSETQ. CDR3: CASSLDRGNYGYTF. The CDR3, as DNA: TGCGCCAGCAGCTTGGACAGGGGGAACTATGGCTACACCTTC.

This chain uses TRBV30 with TRBJ2-5; TRBD1 aligns across 7 bases. The germline CDR1 and CDR2 sequences are GTSNPN and SVGIG (reference sequence). V was pared by 5 bases and J by 2 bases, with 2 bases of the junction left unmatched. This CDR3 contains 12 residues. The CDR3 here is CAWDRAQETQYF. CDR3 DNA: TGTGCCTGGGACAGGGCACAAGAGACCCAGTACTTC.

The V call is TRBV5-1, the J call TRBJ2-6, with D possibly matching TRBD1 (5 bases). The V gene lost 0 bases and the J gene lost 5 bases, with 12 bases spanning the gap. This CDR3 region has 16 residues. The germline gives CDR1 SGHRS, CDR2 YFSETQ. CDR3 sequence: CASSLDKGRWANVLTF. As DNA, the CDR3 is TGCGCCAGCAGCTTGGACAAGGGGCGGTGGGCCAACGTCCTGACTTTC.

The rearrangement joins TRBV5-1 to TRBJ1-1; 8 positions agree with TRBD1. This CDR3 contains 15 residues. The germline V gene encodes CDR1 SGHRS and CDR2 YFSETQ. V was pared by 0 bases and J by 4 bases, with 5 bases of the junction left unmatched. Here the CDR3 reads CASSLAPGGITEAFF. CDR3 DNA sequence: TGCGCCAGCAGCTTGGCCCCAGGGGGCATCACTGAAGCTTTCTTT.

The rearrangement uses TRBV4-1 and TRBJ1-5, with D hard to call. Trimming shortened V by 0 bases and J by 5 bases, and 14 bases separated the two germline ends. Germline values: CDR1 MGHRA, CDR2 YSYEKL. The CDR3 is made up of 16 amino acids. CDR3 sequence reads: CASSQDLGVGHQPQHF. In DNA, the CDR3 is TGCGCCAGCAGCCAAGATCTCGGGGTTGGGCATCAGCCCCAGCATTTT.

The chain employs TRBV18 and TRBJ1-1; no reliable D call. V was clipped by 2 bases and J by 4 bases, with 14 bases between them. CDR3 length: 15 amino acids. Germline CDR1 and CDR2: KGHSH and LQKENI. CDR3 in amino acids: CASSPISQGSTEAFF. Here the CDR3 DNA reads TGTGCCAGCTCACCAATATCTCAAGGGAGCACTGAAGCTTTCTTT.

Only a few counts were recorded for this clone. The chain combines TRBV29-1 with TRBJ2-5; 12 nucleotides match TRBD1. Germline CDR1 SQVTM, CDR2 ANQGSEA. J lost 6 bases, V lost 6 bases, and 5 bases had no gene match. The CDR3 totals 13 residues. This CDR3 reads CSVGTGGTKTQYF. The CDR3 DNA is TGCAGCGTGGGGACAGGGGGCACAAAGACCCAGTACTTC.

This rearrangement joins TRBV29-1 to TRBJ2-7, with 9 bases matching TRBD1. Germline V gene sequence: CDR1 SQVTM, CDR2 ANQGSEA. V gave up 2 bases and J gave up 0 bases; unmatched junction bases: 8. The CDR3 has 16 amino acids. The CDR3 loop reads CSVEKADRGSSYEQYF. The CDR3 nucleotides are TGCAGCGTTGAAAAAGCAGACAGGGGGAGCTCCTACGAGCAGTACTTC.

This chain joins TRBV9 and TRBJ1-2; TRBD1 aligns across 7 bases. Germline CDR1 reads SGDLS; CDR2 reads YYNGEE. The CDR3 loop spans 12 amino acids. Losses at the gene ends were 9 bases for V and 8 bases for J; bases not matched to a gene: 10. CDR3: CATYDRAGGYTF. CDR3 DNA sequence: TGTGCCACTTACGACAGGGCCGGCGGCTACACCTTC.

This clone came up a few times. The gene calls are TRBV2 and TRBJ2-7; D perhaps matches TRBD1 (6 bases). The CDR3 is made up of 13 amino acids. CDR1 SNHLY and CDR2 FYNNEI come from the germline V gene. V lost 2 bases to trimming and J lost 5 bases, with 10 bases between them. CDR3 DNA sequence: TGTGCCAGCAGTGAACTGGGGGCCAACGAGCAGTACTTC. This codes for CASSELGANEQYF.

This clone was counted a few times. Because it lacks the conserved phenylalanine or tryptophan at the end, this CDR3 is likely a read error. The DNA is omitted, as the CDR3 cannot be located on it reliably, and the CDR3 follows TCRdb's listing. This rearrangement joins TRBV6-5 to TRBJ2-7; the D segment call TRBD2 is taken from the table without a DNA check. Inclusive of both ends, the CDR3 amounts to 8 amino acids. CDR1 and CDR2 (germline): MNHEY, SVGAGI. This CDR3 is CASSYSNI.

As DNA, the CDR3 is TGCAGCGCAGGGACAGGGGGGTTCGCTAACTATGGCTACACCTTC. Encoded protein: CSAGTGGFANYGYTF. J is TRBJ1-2 and V is TRBV29-1, with 11 bases matching TRBD1. V gave up 7 bases and J gave up 0 bases; unmatched junction bases: 7. Germline values: CDR1 SQVTM, CDR2 ANQGSEA. This CDR3 contains 15 residues.